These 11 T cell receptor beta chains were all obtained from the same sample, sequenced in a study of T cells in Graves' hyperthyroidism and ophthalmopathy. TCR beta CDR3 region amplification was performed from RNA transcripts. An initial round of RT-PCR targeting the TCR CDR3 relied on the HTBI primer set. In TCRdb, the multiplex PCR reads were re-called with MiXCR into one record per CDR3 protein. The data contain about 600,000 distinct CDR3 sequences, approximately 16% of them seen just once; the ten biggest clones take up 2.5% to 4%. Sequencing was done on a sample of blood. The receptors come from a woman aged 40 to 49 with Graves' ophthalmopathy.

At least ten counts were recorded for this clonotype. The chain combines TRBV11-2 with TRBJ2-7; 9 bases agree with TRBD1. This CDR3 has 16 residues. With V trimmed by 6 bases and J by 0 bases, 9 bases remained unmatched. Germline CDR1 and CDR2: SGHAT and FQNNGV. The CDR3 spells CASRGTGQGFSYEQYF. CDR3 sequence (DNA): TGTGCCAGCAGAGGAACGGGACAGGGATTCTCCTACGAGCAGTACTTC.

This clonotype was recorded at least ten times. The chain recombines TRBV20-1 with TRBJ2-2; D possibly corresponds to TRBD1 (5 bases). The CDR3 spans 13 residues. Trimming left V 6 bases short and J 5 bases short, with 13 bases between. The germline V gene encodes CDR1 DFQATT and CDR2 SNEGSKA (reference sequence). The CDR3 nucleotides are TGCAGTGCATCGCCCTACAGGACCGGGGAGCTGTTTTTT. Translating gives CSASPYRTGELFF.

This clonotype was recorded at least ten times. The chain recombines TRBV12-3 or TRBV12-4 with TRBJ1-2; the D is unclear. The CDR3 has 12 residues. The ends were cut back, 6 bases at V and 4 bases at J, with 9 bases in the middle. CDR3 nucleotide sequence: TGTGCCAGCAGCCCAGACGGCTATGGCTACACCTTC. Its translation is CASSPDGYGYTF.

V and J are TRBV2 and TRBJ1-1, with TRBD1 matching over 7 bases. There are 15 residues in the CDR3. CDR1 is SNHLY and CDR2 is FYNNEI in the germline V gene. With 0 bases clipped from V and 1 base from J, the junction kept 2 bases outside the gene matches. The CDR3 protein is CASSEATGSNTEAFF. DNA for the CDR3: TGTGCCAGCAGTGAAGCGACAGGGTCGAACACTGAAGCTTTCTTT.

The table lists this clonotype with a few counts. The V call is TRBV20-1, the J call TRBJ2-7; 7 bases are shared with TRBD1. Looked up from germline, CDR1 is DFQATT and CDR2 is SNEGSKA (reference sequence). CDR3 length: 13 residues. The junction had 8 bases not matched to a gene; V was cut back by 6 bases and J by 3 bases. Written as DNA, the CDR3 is TGCAGTGCAACCGGGACAGAGTTCTACGAGCAGTACTTC. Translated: CSATGTEFYEQYF.

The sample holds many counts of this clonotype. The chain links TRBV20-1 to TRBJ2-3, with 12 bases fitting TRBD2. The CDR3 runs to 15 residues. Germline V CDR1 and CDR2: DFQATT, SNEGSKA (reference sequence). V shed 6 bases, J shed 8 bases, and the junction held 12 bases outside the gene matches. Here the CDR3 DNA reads TGCAGTGCCACGAGGGCTAGCGGGGGGGATGGTACGCAGTATTTT. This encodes CSATRASGGDGTQYF.

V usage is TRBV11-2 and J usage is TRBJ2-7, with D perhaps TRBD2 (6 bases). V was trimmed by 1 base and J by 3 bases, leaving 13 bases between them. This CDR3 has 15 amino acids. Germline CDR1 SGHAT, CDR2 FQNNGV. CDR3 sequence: CASSLGRRAYYEQYF. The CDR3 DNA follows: TGTGCCAGCAGCTTAGGACGGAGGGCTTACTACGAGCAGTACTTC.

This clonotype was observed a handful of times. CDR3 loop: CATSSPGQGLETQYF. CDR3 DNA sequence: TGTGCCACCAGCAGCCCGGGACAGGGATTGGAGACCCAGTACTTC. The chain carries TRBV15 and TRBJ2-5, with 9 nucleotides matching TRBD1. The length of the CDR3 is 15 residues. V shed 3 bases, J shed 5 bases, and the junction held 7 bases outside the gene matches. Germline CDR1 reads LNHNV; CDR2 reads YYDKDF (reference sequence).

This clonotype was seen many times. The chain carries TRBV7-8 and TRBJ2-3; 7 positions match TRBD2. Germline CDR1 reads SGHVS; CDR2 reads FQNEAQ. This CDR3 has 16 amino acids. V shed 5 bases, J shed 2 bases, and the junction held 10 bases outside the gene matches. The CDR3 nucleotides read TGTGCCAGCAGCCCGAGGGCGGGACTAACCACAGATACGCAGTATTTT. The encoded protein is CASSPRAGLTTDTQYF. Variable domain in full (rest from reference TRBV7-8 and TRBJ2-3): GAGVSQSPRYKVAKRGQDVALRCDPISGHVSLFWYQQALGQGPEFLTYFQNEAQLDKSGLPSDRFFAERPEGSVSTLKIQRTQQEDSAVYLCASSPRAGLTTDTQYFGPGTRLTVL.

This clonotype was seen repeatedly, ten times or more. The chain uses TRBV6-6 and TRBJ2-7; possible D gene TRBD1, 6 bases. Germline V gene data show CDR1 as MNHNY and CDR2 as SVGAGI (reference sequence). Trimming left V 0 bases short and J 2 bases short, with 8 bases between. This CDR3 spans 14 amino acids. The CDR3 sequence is CASSYSRDTYEQYF. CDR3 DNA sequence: TGTGCCAGCAGTTACTCCAGGGACACCTACGAGCAGTACTTC.

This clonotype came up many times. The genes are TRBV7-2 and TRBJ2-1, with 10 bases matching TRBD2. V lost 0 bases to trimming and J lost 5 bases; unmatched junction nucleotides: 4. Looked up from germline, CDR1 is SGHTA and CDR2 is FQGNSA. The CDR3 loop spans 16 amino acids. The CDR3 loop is CASSLASSGSNNEQFF. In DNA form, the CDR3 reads TGTGCCAGCAGCTTAGCATCTAGCGGGAGCAACAATGAGCAGTTCTTC.